What follows are 32 T cell receptor beta chains derived from one specimen sequenced in a study of blood T cells in healthy people across ages (dated by TCRdb to between 2015 and 2017). Libraries were prepared through 5' RACE. Sequencing took place on an Illumina HiSeq 2500. A second PCR of roughly 6 to 11 cycles was run with a J-beta primer mix and a sample-barcoded 5' primer. The public reads were run again by TCRdb, first through fastp at Q25 and then through MiXCR, and only productive beta chains were kept. Rows are combined by CDR3 protein, so each entry shows the most common genes and DNA. In all, the sample holds 800,000 or so distinct CDR3 sequences, and about 59% of those were seen once. Around a quarter of the sample is held by the ten biggest clonotypes. The sample was blood. The receptors here all came from a man aged 30 to 45 in good health.

The chain joins TRBV9 to TRBJ2-7; D assignment may be TRBD1 or TRBD2 (5 bases each). V lost 0 bases to trimming and J lost 4 bases, with 14 bases between them. The CDR3 is made up of 15 amino acids. Germline-derived CDR1 and CDR2 are SGDLS and YYNGEE. CDR3 amino acids: CASSVGGESSYEQYF. The DNA of the CDR3 is TGTGCCAGCAGCGTAGGAGGGGAGTCTAGTTACGAGCAGTACTTC. The full variable domain, rest sourced from reference TRBV9 and TRBJ2-7, is DSGVTQTPKHLITATGQRVTLRCSPRSGDLSVYWYQQSLDQGLQFLIQYYNGEERAKGNILERFSAQQFPDLHSELNLSSLELGDSALYFCASSVGGESSYEQYFGPGTRLTVT.

This rearrangement joins TRBV20-1 to TRBJ2-7; 7 nucleotides agree with TRBD1. The CDR3 is 15 residues long. Germline assignment: CDR1 DFQATT and CDR2 SNEGSKA (reference sequence). The trim removed 3 bases at V and 5 bases at J, leaving 13 bases unmatched. CDR3 region: CSASRVWQGVDEQYF. The CDR3 nucleotides are TGCAGTGCTAGTAGAGTGTGGCAGGGGGTCGACGAGCAGTACTTC.

Regarding this clonotype: A much larger clonotype is one base distant, so this may be a read error. The V and J genes are TRBV6-6 and TRBJ2-5, with D perhaps matching TRBD2 (5 bases). Germline loops: CDR1 MNHNY, CDR2 SVGAGI (reference sequence). The V and J ends lost 6 bases and 4 bases respectively, with 24 bases between them. This CDR3 has 17 residues. This CDR3 reads CASRKKQAERLRETQYF. The CDR3 coding sequence is TGTGCCAGCAGAAAAAAACAAGCGGAGAGATTGCGAGAGACCCAGTACTTC.

V usage is TRBV6-6 and J usage is TRBJ1-2; no clear D gene. V was trimmed by 6 bases and J by 9 bases, leaving 14 bases between them. Germline V CDR1 and CDR2: MNHNY, SVGAGI (reference sequence). CDR3 length equals 12 residues. The CDR3 reads CASRVWRSSYTF. In DNA form, the CDR3 reads TGTGCCAGCAGGGTATGGCGATCTAGCTACACCTTC.

With respect to this clonotype: A much larger clone sits a single nucleotide away, making a read error possible. The rearrangement links TRBV10-3 to TRBJ2-1; 8 bases agree with TRBD2. Germline V gene lookup returns CDR1 ENHRY and CDR2 SYGVKD. CDR3 length equals 14 residues. Trimming removed 9 bases from V and 6 bases from J; junction bases left unmatched: 10. The CDR3 nucleotides are TGTGCCATTGCCTCAGCGGGGGTGTCCAATGAGCAGTTCTTC. Protein product: CAIASAGVSNEQFF.

V usage is TRBV20-1 and J usage is TRBJ2-1, with a tentative D call TRBD2 (5 bases). With 4 bases removed from V and 10 bases from J, the gap between germline ends came to 17 bases. The CDR3 runs to 13 residues. The V gene's germline CDR1 is DFQATT and CDR2 SNEGSKA (reference sequence). The CDR3 region is CSAKLAGFSEQFF. The CDR3, as DNA: TGCAGTGCTAAGCTAGCCGGATTTAGCGAGCAGTTCTTC.

The J gene is TRBJ2-7, the V gene TRBV7-2, with TRBD1 matching over 8 bases. The junction had 14 bases not matched to a gene; V was cut back by 4 bases and J by 6 bases. The length of the CDR3 is 16 residues. Germline CDR1 and CDR2: SGHTA and FQGNSA. CDR3 sequence: CASSYPGTGLLGEQYF. Here the CDR3 DNA reads TGTGCCAGCAGCTACCCCGGGACAGGACTCTTAGGCGAGCAGTACTTC.

This clonotype was counted once. J is TRBJ1-4 and V is TRBV5-1; D unclear. The CDR3 length is 14 residues. Germline lookup yields CDR1 SGHRS and CDR2 YFSETQ. Deletions cut 0 bases from V and 5 bases from J, with 8 bases between. The CDR3 DNA follows: TGCGCCAGCAGCTTGGCGTCCGGGAATGAAAAACTGTTTTTT. Translated, it gives CASSLASGNEKLFF. Using reference TRBV5-1 and TRBJ1-4 for the parts outside the CDR3, the full variable domain is KAGVTQTPRYLIKTRGQQVTLSCSPISGHRSVSWYQQTPGQGLQFLFEYFSETQRNKGNFPGRFSGRQFSNSRSEMNVSTLELGDSALYLCASSLASGNEKLFFGSGTQLSVL.

This clonotype has a handful of counts. This sequence joins TRBV7-2 and TRBJ2-6; 7 bases line up with TRBD2. The CDR3 is 17 residues long. CDR1 is SGHTA and CDR2 is FQGNSA in the germline V gene. The V segment lost 2 bases and the J segment 0 bases; nucleotides outside the gene matches: 4. As DNA, the CDR3 is TGTGCCAGCAGCTTATGGGCGGGGGTCTCTGGGGCCAACGTCCTGACTTTC. The encoded protein is CASSLWAGVSGANVLTF. The full variable domain, its missing parts supplied by reference TRBV7-2 and TRBJ2-6, is GAGVSQSPSNKVTEKGKDVELRCDPISGHTALYWYRQSLGQGLEFLIYFQGNSAPDKSGLPSDRFSAERTGGSVSTLTIQRTQQEDSAVYLCASSLWAGVSGANVLTFGAGSRLTVL.

This clonotype appeared many times. The chain couples TRBV10-3 to TRBJ2-7, with a tentative D call TRBD2 (6 bases). The CDR3 totals 12 residues. The V and J ends lost 2 bases and 7 bases respectively, with 9 bases between them. Germline loops: CDR1 ENHRY, CDR2 SYGVKD. The CDR3 sequence is CAISEIRGEQYF. The DNA of the CDR3 is TGTGCCATCAGTGAGATACGGGGGGAGCAGTACTTC.

The rearrangement joins TRBV7-2 to TRBJ1-2; TRBD1 agrees at 7 bases. The J segment lost 4 bases and the V segment lost 1 base, leaving 6 bases of the junction unmatched. Germline assignment: CDR1 SGHTA and CDR2 FQGNSA. The CDR3 sequence is 15 residues long. The CDR3, as DNA: TGTGCCAGCAGCTTAGAGACAGGGAGGAGCTATGGCTACACCTTC. This codes for CASSLETGRSYGYTF.

This chain connects TRBV10-3 to TRBJ1-1; 8 bases fit TRBD1. V lost 4 bases to trimming and J lost 5 bases; unmatched junction nucleotides: 9. Germline assignment: CDR1 ENHRY and CDR2 SYGVKD. The CDR3 totals 15 residues. The CDR3 protein is CAISGSWTGRTEAFF. The CDR3, as DNA: TGTGCCATCAGTGGAAGCTGGACAGGGAGGACTGAAGCTTTCTTT.

The rearrangement joins TRBV14 to TRBJ2-3; no definite D call. V was shortened by 0 bases and J by 4 bases, with 8 bases between the two germline ends. CDR1 and CDR2 (germline): SGHDN, FVKESK. This CDR3 is 14 amino acids long. This chain's CDR3 is CASSQDFSPDTQYF. The CDR3 DNA reads as TGTGCCAGCAGCCAAGATTTTTCACCAGATACGCAGTATTTT.

The rearrangement uses TRBV12-3 or TRBV12-4 and TRBJ2-7; D gene unclear. This CDR3 has 12 residues. Between the trimmed V and J ends, which lost 2 bases and 7 bases, there was a span of 9 bases. DNA of the CDR3: TGTGCCAGCAGTTTATTCCTTGGGGAGCAGTACTTC. It codes for CASSLFLGEQYF.

This clonotype came up many times. The V and J genes are TRBV6-2 or TRBV6-3 and TRBJ2-7; D is unclear. V shed 2 bases and J shed 0 bases, with 11 bases lying between them. The CDR3 sequence is 15 residues long. From germline, CDR1 is MNHEY and CDR2 SVGEGT. The CDR3, as DNA: TGTGCCAGCAGTTACCGATCGGGCAGCTCCTACGAGCAGTACTTC. Amino acid sequence: CASSYRSGSSYEQYF.

As concerns this clonotype: Because it lacks the conserved phenylalanine or tryptophan at the end, this CDR3 is likely a read error. This chain connects TRBV12-3 or TRBV12-4 to TRBJ2-7; D ambiguous. Deletions cut 4 bases from V and 0 bases from J, with 7 bases between. This CDR3 spans 13 amino acids. CDR3 in DNA: TGTGCCAGCAGTTCGAGTAGCTCCTACGAGCAGTACTTG. Translated: CASSSSSSYEQYL.

The chain joins TRBV27 to TRBJ2-7; D is ambiguous. The germline gives CDR1 MNHEY, CDR2 SMNVEV (reference sequence). This CDR3 spans 15 amino acids. V was trimmed by 5 bases and J by 0 bases, leaving 14 bases between them. This CDR3 reads CASSTTQRSSYEQYF. The DNA for the CDR3 is TGTGCCAGCAGTACAACACAGCGAAGCTCCTACGAGCAGTACTTC.

A few counts support this clonotype. The chain couples TRBV20-1 to TRBJ2-5; D might be TRBD1 or TRBD2, each matching 6 bases. The V gene's germline CDR1 is DFQATT and CDR2 SNEGSKA (reference sequence). The CDR3 has 14 residues. V shed 0 bases and J shed 5 bases, with 13 bases lying between them. DNA for the CDR3: TGCAGTGCTAGAGATGAGGGGGGCGTGGAGACCCAGTACTTC. Translated: CSARDEGGVETQYF.

The genes are TRBV3-1 and TRBJ2-7; no reliable D call. Per germline, CDR1 LGHDT and CDR2 YNNKEL (reference sequence). V lost 3 bases and J 3 bases, leaving 9 bases between the germline ends. This CDR3 is built from 13 residues. The CDR3 protein is CASSHPDGYEQYF. CDR3 in DNA: TGTGCCAGCAGCCACCCAGACGGCTACGAGCAGTACTTC.

The rearrangement uses TRBV9 and TRBJ2-5; D is perhaps TRBD2 (6 bases). The CDR3 length is 16 residues. Germline values: CDR1 SGDLS, CDR2 YYNGEE. The V and J ends lost 0 bases and 1 base respectively, with 13 bases between them. CDR3 nucleotide sequence: TGTGCCAGCAGCGTAGGGGTCGGGGGAACCCAAGAGACCCAGTACTTC. Amino acids: CASSVGVGGTQETQYF.

The V and J genes are TRBV6-5 and TRBJ2-7; tentative D call: TRBD2 (5 bases). CDR1 and CDR2 from the germline V gene are MNHEY and SVGAGI. CDR3 length: 16 amino acids. The V gene lost 4 bases and the J gene lost 1 base, with 17 bases spanning the gap. CDR3 protein: CASSSTSYEGSYEQYF. DNA of the CDR3: TGTGCCAGCAGTTCCACATCGTATGAGGGTTCCTACGAGCAGTACTTC.

V usage is TRBV27 and J usage is TRBJ2-1; D is possibly TRBD1 (6 bases). The germline V gene encodes CDR1 MNHEY and CDR2 SMNVEV (reference sequence). The CDR3 covers 16 residues. Trimming took 6 bases from V and 5 from J, leaving 20 bases between them. CDR3 residues: CASSILGATLNNEQFF. The CDR3 DNA sequence: TGTGCCAGCAGCATCTTGGGGGCTACACTCAACAATGAGCAGTTCTTC.

The chain uses TRBV5-5 and TRBJ2-4; D not certain. V lost 0 bases and J lost 8, with 9 bases in between. From germline, CDR1 is SGHKS and CDR2 YYEKEE (reference sequence). This CDR3 has 13 residues. The CDR3 DNA reads TGTGCCAGCAGCTTGGTGGGTGAAGACATTCAGTACTTC. This sequence encodes CASSLVGEDIQYF.

The chain carries TRBV6-5 and TRBJ2-7; 10 positions match TRBD1. With 8 bases clipped from V and 4 bases from J, the junction kept 5 bases outside the gene matches. The CDR3 length is 13 residues. Germline CDR1 reads MNHEY; CDR2 reads SVGAGI. The CDR3 here is CASGWDRGYEQYF. For the CDR3, the DNA is TGTGCCAGCGGTTGGGACAGGGGTTACGAGCAGTACTTC.

The chain recombines TRBV2 with TRBJ2-2; 10 bases line up with TRBD2. This CDR3 spans 14 amino acids. The germline gives CDR1 SNHLY, CDR2 FYNNEI. J lost 6 bases, V lost 11 bases, and 9 bases had no gene match. For the CDR3, the DNA is TGTGCCGGGGTCGAGCGGGGGGGATCCGGGGAGCTGTTTTTT. Translated, it gives CAGVERGGSGELFF.

In its sample, this clonotype was seen once. The chain links TRBV24-1 to TRBJ2-1; 9 bases line up with TRBD1. The CDR3 is made up of 16 amino acids. Unmatched junction bases numbered 3, after V lost 1 base and J lost 3 bases. The germline V gene encodes CDR1 KGHDR and CDR2 SFDVKD. Written as DNA, the CDR3 is TGTGCCACCAGTGATTTCGGGACAGGGCTCTACAATGAGCAGTTCTTC. This translates into CATSDFGTGLYNEQFF.

This clonotype has a handful of counts. The CDR3 sequence: CSARDLGQGGAKNIQYF. CDR3 nucleotides: TGCAGTGCTAGAGACCTCGGCCAGGGGGGAGCCAAAAACATTCAGTACTTC. V usage is TRBV20-1 and J usage is TRBJ2-4; a weak D match, TRBD1 (7 bases). CDR1 is DFQATT and CDR2 is SNEGSKA in the germline V gene (reference sequence). The CDR3 contains 17 residues. V lost 0 bases and J 0 bases, leaving 15 bases between the germline ends.

This clonotype was found a few times. This chain uses TRBV6-5 with TRBJ2-7; D not resolved. With the DNA end fitting TRBJ2-5 better, the J assignment may be wrong. The CDR3 length is 12 residues. Germline V gene lookup returns CDR1 MNHEY and CDR2 SVGAGI. CDR3 in DNA: TGTGCCAGCATTTCCACAGAAGAGACCCAGTACTTC. Translating it yields CASISTEETQYF.

The chain combines TRBV29-1 with TRBJ2-3, with D possibly matching TRBD1 (6 bases). The CDR3 spans 16 residues. Germline lookup yields CDR1 SQVTM and CDR2 ANQGSEA. Trimming pared 6 bases from V and 0 bases from J, leaving 19 bases between. The CDR3 is CSVGKQGWTSTDTQYF. CDR3 coding DNA: TGCAGCGTCGGAAAACAGGGTTGGACTAGCACAGATACGCAGTATTTT.

A note on this clonotype: A junction boundary mismatches the germline segment, possibly from a read error. The J gene is TRBJ2-4, the V gene TRBV27; 9 bases fit TRBD2. The last part of the DNA fits TRBJ2-5 better; the J call may be wrong. The CDR3 totals 15 residues. CDR1 MNHEY and CDR2 SMNVEV come from the germline V gene (reference sequence). This chain's CDR3 is CPSTSLGLAQETQYF. DNA for the CDR3: TGTCCCAGCACTTCTTTGGGACTAGCTCAAGAGACCCAGTACTTC.

V and J are TRBV20-1 and TRBJ2-1, with TRBD1 identical over 8 bases. Per germline, CDR1 DFQATT and CDR2 SNEGSKA (reference sequence). The J segment lost 2 bases and the V segment lost 3 bases, leaving 6 bases of the junction unmatched. The CDR3 extends over 15 amino acids. The CDR3 reads CSARWDRKAYNEQFF. The CDR3 DNA follows: TGCAGTGCTAGGTGGGACAGGAAGGCCTACAATGAGCAGTTCTTC.

The chain employs TRBV27 and TRBJ1-2; TRBD1 matches 7 bases. The CDR3 totals 14 residues. Germline V gene data show CDR1 as MNHEY and CDR2 as SMNVEV (reference sequence). J lost 3 bases, V lost 6 bases, and 7 bases had no gene match. This CDR3 reads CASSRQGFDYGYTF. The DNA of the CDR3 is TGTGCCAGCAGCCGACAGGGTTTTGACTATGGCTACACCTTC.